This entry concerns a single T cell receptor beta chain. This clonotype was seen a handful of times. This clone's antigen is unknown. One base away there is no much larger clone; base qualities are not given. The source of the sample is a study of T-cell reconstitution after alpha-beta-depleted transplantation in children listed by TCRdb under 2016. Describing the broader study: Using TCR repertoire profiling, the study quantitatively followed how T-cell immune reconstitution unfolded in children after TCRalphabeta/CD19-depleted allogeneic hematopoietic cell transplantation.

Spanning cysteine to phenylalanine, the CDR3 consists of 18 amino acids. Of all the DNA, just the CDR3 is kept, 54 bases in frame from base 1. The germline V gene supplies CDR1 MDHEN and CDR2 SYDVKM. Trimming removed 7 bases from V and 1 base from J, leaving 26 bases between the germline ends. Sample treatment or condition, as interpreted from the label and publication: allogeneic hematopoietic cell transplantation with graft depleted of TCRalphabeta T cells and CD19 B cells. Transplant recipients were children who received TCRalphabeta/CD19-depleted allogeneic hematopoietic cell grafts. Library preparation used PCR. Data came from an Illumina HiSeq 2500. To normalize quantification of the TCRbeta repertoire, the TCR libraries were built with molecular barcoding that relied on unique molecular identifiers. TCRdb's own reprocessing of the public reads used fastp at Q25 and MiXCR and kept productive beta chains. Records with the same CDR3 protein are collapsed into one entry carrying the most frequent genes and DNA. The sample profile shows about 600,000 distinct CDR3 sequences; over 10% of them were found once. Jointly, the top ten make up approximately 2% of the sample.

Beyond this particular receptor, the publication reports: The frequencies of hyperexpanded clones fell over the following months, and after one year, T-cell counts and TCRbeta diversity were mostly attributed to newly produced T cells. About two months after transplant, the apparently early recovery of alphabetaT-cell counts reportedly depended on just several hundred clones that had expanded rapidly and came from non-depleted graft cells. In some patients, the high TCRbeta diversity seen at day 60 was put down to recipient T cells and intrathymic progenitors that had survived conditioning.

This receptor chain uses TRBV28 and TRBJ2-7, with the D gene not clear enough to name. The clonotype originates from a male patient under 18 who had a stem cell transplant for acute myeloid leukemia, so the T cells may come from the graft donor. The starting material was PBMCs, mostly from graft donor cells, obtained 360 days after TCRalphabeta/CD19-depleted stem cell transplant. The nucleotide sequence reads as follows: TGTGCCAGCATTCCGCAGGCACTCGTTCAACAAGCGTCCTACGAGCAGTACTTC. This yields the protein CASIPQALVQQASYEQYF.